This is a list of T cell receptor beta chains from one sample in a study of blood T cells in healthy people across ages. Using its own MiXCR run on the 5' RACE reads, TCRdb lists one record per CDR3 protein. The sample has about 730,000 distinct CDR3 sequences, roughly 43% seen once. Sequencing input: blood. The receptors were sampled from a woman between 55 and 75 years old in good health. CDR3s include the opening cysteine and the closing phenylalanine or tryptophan. The D gene is left open where the match is weak. Some rows mark clone size as missing; the rest say once, few, many or name a class of expanded clone.

TRBJ2-7	TRBV27	few	TRBD2	CASSSAGGREVPYEQYF	TGTGCCAGCAGTTCAGCCGGGGGGAGGGAAGTACCCTACGAGCAGTACTTC
TRBJ2-3	TRBV20-1	NA	NA	CSANLGSLDTQYF	TGCAGTGCTAATCTCGGGAGCCTAGATACGCAGTATTTT
TRBJ2-2	TRBV20-1	NA	NA	CSARAGSGGELFF	TGCAGTGCTAGAGCTGGGTCAGGAGGGGAGCTGTTTTTT
TRBJ2-7	TRBV6-2/TRBV6-3	few	TRBD1	CASQSGQLSYEQYF	TGTGCCAGTCAATCGGGACAGCTCTCCTACGAGCAGTACTTC
TRBJ1-1	TRBV5-1	few	TRBD1	CASSPRTGHPEAFF	TGCGCCAGCAGCCCACGGACAGGACACCCTGAAGCTTTCTTT
TRBJ1-1	TRBV7-8	NA	NA	CASSSGWNTEAFF	TGTGCCAGCAGCTCGGGTTGGAACACTGAAGCTTTCTTT
TRBJ2-2	TRBV6-2/TRBV6-3	NA	TRBD2	CASTQTGTRILTGELFF	TGTGCCAGCACTCAAACCGGGACTAGGATATTGACCGGGGAGCTGTTTTTT
TRBJ2-5	TRBV7-8	few	NA	CASSLDTRTQYF	TGTGCCAGCAGCTTAGACACACGGACCCAGTACTTC
TRBJ2-7	TRBV10-3	many	NA	CAIGSTLLEEQYF	TGTGCCATCGGTAGTACTCTGTTAGAAGAGCAGTACTTC
TRBJ1-5	TRBV10-3	NA	TRBD1	CAISGGQADQPQHF	TGTGCCATCAGTGGGGGACAGGCGGATCAGCCCCAGCATTTT
TRBJ2-5	TRBV12-3/TRBV12-4	NA	TRBD2	CASSVRTSREQYF	TGTGCCAGCAGTGTACGGACTAGTAGAGAGCAGTACTTC
TRBJ2-1	TRBV13	few	TRBD1	CASSDRTGGDEQFF	TGTGCCAGCAGCGACCGGACAGGGGGCGATGAGCAGTTCTTC
TRBJ2-7	TRBV4-2	many	NA	CASSQGLQGGREQYF	TGTGCCAGCAGCCAAGGTCTCCAGGGCGGCCGCGAGCAGTACTTC
TRBJ1-1	TRBV5-1	NA	TRBD1	CASSLARQGAGRLAEAFF	TGCGCCAGCAGCTTGGCCCGGCAGGGGGCTGGCCGGCTCGCTGAAGCTTTCTTT
TRBJ1-2	TRBV20-1	NA	NA	CSARLGATPQGRYGYTF	TGCAGTGCTAGATTGGGGGCAACCCCCCAAGGCCGCTATGGCTACACCTTC
TRBJ2-5	TRBV3-1	NA	TRBD2	CASSQVPSGVHQETQYF	TGTGCCAGCAGCCAAGTACCCAGCGGGGTCCACCAAGAGACCCAGTACTTC
TRBJ1-1	TRBV9	NA	NA	CASSARAGNTEAFF	TGTGCCAGCAGCGCCAGGGCGGGTAACACTGAAGCTTTCTTT
TRBJ1-5	TRBV24-1	NA	NA	CATSDTGLTQHF	TGTGCCACCAGTGACACAGGGTTAACCCAGCATTTT
TRBJ2-3	TRBV20-1	NA	NA	CSARRRLARSTDTQYF	TGCAGTGCTAGAAGAAGGTTGGCCCGCAGCACAGATACGCAGTATTTT
TRBJ2-1	TRBV6-1	NA	NA	CASRGKSNLYNEQFF	TGTGCCAGCAGGGGGAAAAGTAACCTGTACAATGAGCAGTTCTTC
TRBJ2-5	TRBV6-6	NA	TRBD2	CASSSTSGRANEQYF	TGTGCCAGCAGTTCGACTAGCGGGAGGGCAAATGAGCAGTACTTC
TRBJ2-7	TRBV7-2	few	NA	CASSPRPDSSYEQYF	TGTGCCAGCAGCCCAAGACCGGATAGCTCCTACGAGCAGTACTTC
TRBJ2-1	TRBV7-9	NA	NA	CASSLAGARVDADKYNEQFF	TGTGCCAGCAGCTTAGCTGGGGCACGGGTTGATGCGGATAAATACAATGAGCAGTTCTTC
TRBJ1-1	TRBV2	NA	NA	CASGNRRDTEAFF	TGTGCCAGCGGTAATAGGAGGGACACTGAAGCTTTCTTT
TRBJ2-5	TRBV20-1	NA	TRBD1	CSARDWAGQGLGETQYF	TGCAGTGCTAGAGATTGGGCGGGACAGGGGTTGGGGGAGACCCAGTACTTC
TRBJ2-7	TRBV4-3	NA	NA	CASSQGRDSYEQYF	TGCGCCAGCAGCCAAGGGAGGGACAGCTACGAGCAGTACTTC
TRBJ2-2	TRBV27	NA	TRBD2	CASSRLGGGRGDPGELFF	TGTGCCAGCAGTCGACTTGGAGGCGGGAGGGGTGACCCCGGGGAGCTGTTTTTT
TRBJ1-2	TRBV30	NA	TRBD1	CAWSRQGYGYTF	TGTGCCTGGAGTAGACAGGGATATGGCTACACCTTC
TRBJ2-7	TRBV5-1	NA	NA	CASSARESGHEQYF	TGCGCCAGCAGCGCGAGGGAGTCAGGCCACGAGCAGTACTTC
TRBJ2-3	TRBV5-5	NA	NA	CASSLDPGGVTDTQYF	TGTGCCAGCAGCTTGGATCCAGGAGGGGTGACAGATACGCAGTATTTT
TRBJ2-7	TRBV7-2	few	TRBD1	CASSSPGQGRSSYEQYF	TGTGCCAGCAGCTCCCCGGGACAGGGGCGAAGCTCCTACGAGCAGTACTTC
TRBJ1-1	TRBV20-1	once	NA	CSARDPGSNTEAFF	TGCAGTGCTAGAGACCCCGGGTCTAACACTGAAGCTTTCTTT
TRBJ2-1	TRBV11-1	NA	NA	CASSLAMGFLTYNEQFF	TGTGCCAGCAGCTTAGCAATGGGCTTTCTTACCTACAATGAGCAGTTCTTC
TRBJ2-5	TRBV4-3	many	NA	CASSQETGRETQYF	TGCGCCAGCAGCCAAGAAACGGGTCGAGAGACCCAGTACTTC
TRBJ2-1	TRBV30	NA	NA	CAWSAGGEQFF	TGTGCCTGGAGTGCAGGAGGTGAGCAGTTCTTC
TRBJ2-3	TRBV4-2	many	TRBD2	CASSQDASGVGSGSTDTQYF	TGTGCCAGCAGCCAAGATGCTAGCGGGGTTGGGTCAGGTAGCACAGATACGCAGTATTTT
TRBJ2-1	TRBV3-1	few	TRBD2	CASSRGRGSSYNEQFF	TGTGCCAGCAGCCGCGGGAGGGGGAGCTCCTACAATGAGCAGTTCTTC
TRBJ2-1	TRBV19	NA	TRBD2	CASSIVLAVYYNEQFF	TGTGCCAGTAGTATAGTCCTAGCGGTATACTACAATGAGCAGTTCTTC
TRBJ2-3	TRBV5-6	NA	NA	CASSLNPGHSTDTQYF	TGTGCCAGCAGCTTAAACCCGGGACACAGCACAGATACGCAGTATTTT
TRBJ2-1	TRBV6-5	NA	TRBD2	CASSYSPLAGVRNEQFF	TGTGCCAGCAGTTACTCTCCTCTAGCGGGAGTTCGCAATGAGCAGTTCTTC
TRBJ2-7	TRBV20-1	few	TRBD2	CSARPQASGSYEQYF	TGCAGTGCTAGGCCCCAGGCTAGCGGGAGTTACGAGCAGTACTTC